This passage covers 14 T cell receptor beta chains from one sample sequenced in a study of cytotoxic CD8 clonotypes in ibrutinib-treated CLL. Sequenced by immunoSEQ multiplex PCR; TCRdb stores in-frame clones only, minus some. Seen here are hundreds of thousands of clones, about three quarters observed once, and the top ten hold roughly 14%. The sequencing used PBMCs, collected after 24 months of ibrutinib treatment. The origin of the receptors is a human donor with chronic lymphocytic leukemia.

The V call is TRBV18, the J call TRBJ1-1, with 8 nucleotides matching TRBD1. V trimming: 0 bases; J trimming: 6 bases; junction bases outside the gene matches: 6. Germline CDR1 reads KGHSH; CDR2 reads LQKENI. The CDR3 length is 15 residues. The CDR3 loop is CASSPPSQGAAEAFF. CDR3 DNA: TGTGCCAGCTCACCACCAAGTCAGGGGGCAGCTGAAGCTTTCTTT.

This chain uses TRBV28 with TRBJ2-5; D is ambiguous. CDR1 and CDR2 (germline): MDHEN, SYDVKM. The CDR3 is 13 amino acids. Trimming pared 2 bases from V and 5 bases from J, leaving 9 bases between. The CDR3 loop reads CASSLPKAETQYF. The CDR3 DNA follows: TGTGCCAGCAGTTTACCGAAAGCGGAGACCCAGTACTTC.

Concerning this clone: One junction end does not reproduce the germline sequence, and a read error may be involved. DNA for the CDR3: TGTGCCAGCAGCTTATCGGGGAGTAGGGGCTACACCTTC. Amino acids: CASSLSGSRGYTF. The chain employs TRBV27 and TRBJ1-2; D is unresolved. Germline CDR1 MNHEY, CDR2 SMNVEV (reference sequence). This CDR3 comprises 13 residues.

The chain links TRBV27 to TRBJ2-7, with D unclear. V lost 5 bases to trimming and J lost 0 bases, with 8 bases between them. The CDR3 runs 13 residues. CDR1 MNHEY and CDR2 SMNVEV come from the germline V gene (reference sequence). The CDR3 reads CASSKGVSYEQYF. The CDR3 nucleotides read TGTGCCAGCAGTAAGGGCGTCTCCTACGAGCAGTACTTC.

The chain joins TRBV5-1 to TRBJ2-7; TRBD2 aligns across 8 bases. J gave up 3 bases and V 3 bases, and 2 bases lay outside the gene matches. Germline V gene data show CDR1 as SGHRS and CDR2 as YFSETQ. The CDR3 totals 13 residues. CDR3 region: CASSSTSGYEQYF. CDR3 coding DNA: TGCGCCAGCAGCTCCACTAGCGGCTACGAGCAGTACTTC.

This clone showed up just a few times. Here the CDR3 reads CASRVSSGANVLTF. The CDR3 DNA is TGTGCCAGCAGGGTGAGCTCTGGGGCCAACGTCCTGACTTTC. The chain links TRBV7-2 to TRBJ2-6; no definite D call. The V and J ends lost 6 bases and 0 bases respectively, with 6 bases between them. The CDR3 is 14 amino acids. Germline CDR1 and CDR2: SGHTA and FQGNSA.

The CDR3 here is CASSSTSGVIPYEQYF. CDR3 nucleotides: TGTGCCAGCAGCTCCACTAGCGGAGTTATCCCCTACGAGCAGTACTTC. V is TRBV7-9 and J is TRBJ2-7, with TRBD2 identical over 8 bases. CDR3 length: 16 residues. Germline CDR1 reads SEHNR; CDR2 reads FQNEAQ (reference sequence). V lost 4 bases, J lost 2 bases, and 10 bases stayed unmatched. Full variable domain (remainder filled in from reference TRBV7-9 and TRBJ2-7): DTGVSQNPRHKITKRGQNVTFRCDPISEHNRLYWYRQTLGQGPEFLTYFQNEAQLEKSRLLSDRFSAERPKGSFSTLEIQRTEQGDSAMYLCASSSTSGVIPYEQYFGPGTRLTVT.

The rearrangement uses TRBV19 and TRBJ2-4; D is perhaps TRBD1 (6 bases). This CDR3 region has 15 residues. Trimming stripped 3 bases from V and 3 bases from J, with 12 bases between. Germline loops: CDR1 LNHDA, CDR2 SQIVND (reference sequence). The CDR3 region is CASSIPGVRKNIQYF. CDR3 nucleotide sequence: TGTGCCAGTAGTATTCCAGGGGTTCGCAAAAACATTCAGTACTTC.

The rearrangement links TRBV11-3 to TRBJ2-3; unclear D gene. This CDR3 has 14 amino acids. From germline, CDR1 is SGHNT and CDR2 YENEEA. Trimming left V 3 bases short and J 6 bases short, with 13 bases between. For the CDR3, the DNA is TGTGCCAGCAGCTTCGCTAGAAAGGGTGATACGCAGTATTTT. Encoded protein: CASSFARKGDTQYF.

This chain links TRBV29-1 with TRBJ2-7; D tentatively reads TRBD1 or TRBD2 (6 bases each). V was cut by 5 bases and J by 3 bases, with 11 bases left in between. There are 12 residues in the CDR3. Germline-derived CDR1 and CDR2 are SQVTM and ANQGSEA. This CDR3 reads CSVRGDLYEQYF. The CDR3 DNA reads TGCAGCGTTAGGGGGGACCTCTACGAGCAGTACTTC.

The sample holds a few counts of this clone. The chain links TRBV25-1 to TRBJ2-3, with D possibly TRBD1 on 6 matching bases. CDR1 MGHDK and CDR2 SYGVNS come from the germline V gene. The CDR3 totals 12 residues. Trimming removed 8 bases from V and 3 bases from J, with 9 bases in between. The CDR3, as DNA: TGTGCCAGCGTTAGGGGGACAGATACGCAGTATTTT. As protein: CASVRGTDTQYF.

The chain employs TRBV5-1 and TRBJ1-3; tentative D call: TRBD1 (5 bases). Germline CDR1 reads SGHRS; CDR2 reads YFSETQ. V was pared by 2 bases and J by 0 bases, with 12 bases between. CDR3 length: 16 amino acids. The CDR3: CASSLGHITSGNTIYF. CDR3 sequence (DNA): TGCGCCAGCAGCTTAGGACATATAACCTCTGGAAACACCATATATTTT.

This clone has a handful of counts. The same CDR3 also results from other DNA sequences found in this sample. The chain is built from TRBV6-5 and TRBJ1-5; 11 bases fit TRBD1. With 0 bases clipped from V and 4 bases from J, the junction kept 2 bases outside the gene matches. The CDR3 has 16 amino acids. Germline CDR1 reads MNHEY; CDR2 reads SVGAGI. The CDR3 DNA sequence: TGTGCCAGCAGTTACTCGGGGACAGGGGGGAATCAGCCCCAGCATTTT. This encodes CASSYSGTGGNQPQHF.

This chain links TRBV10-2 with TRBJ2-7; D not certain. The CDR3 has 11 amino acids. The V end was cut by 4 bases, the J end by 5 bases, with 6 bases between. Germline-derived CDR1 and CDR2 are WSHSY and SAAADI. The CDR3 loop is CASSVAHEQYF. DNA for the CDR3: TGCGCCAGCAGTGTGGCCCACGAGCAGTACTTC.